The 12 T cell receptor beta chains below all came from one sample that was sequenced in a study of blood T cell repertoires in COVID-19. The method was immunoSEQ multiplex PCR; TCRdb's version includes in-frame clones alone and lacks a portion of them. Among roughly 190,000 clones listed, about 80% were seen once. Sequenced input: peripheral blood. The receptors stem from a man in his 60s with acute or convalescent COVID-19.

The J gene is TRBJ2-5, the V gene TRBV3-1 (or the pseudogene TRBV3-2); D is undetermined. V dropped 8 bases and J dropped 6 bases, with 16 bases sitting between them. This CDR3 is built from 13 residues. CDR1 is LGHDT and CDR2 is YNNKEL in the germline V gene (reference sequence). In nucleotides, the CDR3 is TGTGCCAGCTCAGACACGCTCCCCAAGACCCAGTACTTC. It is translated as CASSDTLPKTQYF.

Remarks on this clone: Other nucleotide sequences from this sample produce the same CDR3. The chain employs TRBV5-1 and TRBJ2-3, with 8 nucleotides matching TRBD1. The CDR3 contains 14 residues. CDR1 is SGHRS and CDR2 is YFSETQ in the germline V gene. The junction had 5 bases not matched to a gene; V was cut back by 2 bases and J by 6 bases. The CDR3 region is CASSFQGAGDTQYF. The CDR3 bases are TGCGCCAGCAGCTTCCAGGGGGCGGGGGATACGCAGTATTTT. Full variable domain (rest looked up from reference TRBV5-1 and TRBJ2-3): KAGVTQTPRYLIKTRGQQVTLSCSPISGHRSVSWYQQTPGQGLQFLFEYFSETQRNKGNFPGRFSGRQFSNSRSEMNVSTLELGDSALYLCASSFQGAGDTQYFGPGTRLTVL.

This clone was observed once. The chain is built from TRBV27 and TRBJ2-1; 9 bases are a match to TRBD1. V shed 2 bases and J 7 bases; nucleotides not matched to a gene: 15. The CDR3 is 18 amino acids. Germline assignment: CDR1 MNHEY and CDR2 SMNVEV (reference sequence). CDR3 loop: CASSLNGPSGQGGNEQFF. In DNA, the CDR3 is TGTGCCAGCAGTTTAAACGGGCCCTCGGGACAGGGCGGGAATGAGCAGTTCTTC.

The chain combines TRBV7-9 with TRBJ1-2; no clear D. This CDR3 has 13 residues. Trimming shortened V by 5 bases and J by 8 bases, and 15 bases separated the two germline ends. Germline V gene sequence: CDR1 SEHNR, CDR2 FQNEAQ (reference sequence). DNA for the CDR3: TGTGCCAGCAGCCCCCCGGGAGGGCAGGGCTACACCTTC. The encoded protein is CASSPPGGQGYTF.

Written as DNA, the CDR3 is TGCGCCAGCAGCTTGGCGTCCTACTCTGGAAACACCATATATTTT. Amino acids: CASSLASYSGNTIYF. The rearrangement uses TRBV5-1 and TRBJ1-3; no firm D call. Germline V gene data show CDR1 as SGHRS and CDR2 as YFSETQ. The V end lost 0 bases, the J end lost 0 bases, and 7 bases lay between the germline ends. This CDR3 is built from 15 residues. Using reference TRBV5-1 and TRBJ1-3 for the parts outside the CDR3, the full variable domain is KAGVTQTPRYLIKTRGQQVTLSCSPISGHRSVSWYQQTPGQGLQFLFEYFSETQRNKGNFPGRFSGRQFSNSRSEMNVSTLELGDSALYLCASSLASYSGNTIYFGEGSWLTVV.

The V and J genes are TRBV5-1 and TRBJ1-1; D possibly corresponds to TRBD1 (5 bases). Germline V gives CDR1 SGHRS, CDR2 YFSETQ. V shed 3 bases and J shed 6 bases, with 15 bases lying between them. CDR3 size: 14 residues. CDR3 protein: CASSSTQVAAEAFF. DNA of the CDR3: TGCGCCAGCAGCTCTACACAGGTTGCCGCTGAAGCTTTCTTT. Full variable domain (missing parts from reference TRBV5-1 and TRBJ1-1): KAGVTQTPRYLIKTRGQQVTLSCSPISGHRSVSWYQQTPGQGLQFLFEYFSETQRNKGNFPGRFSGRQFSNSRSEMNVSTLELGDSALYLCASSSTQVAAEAFFGQGTRLTVV.

The genes are TRBV5-1 and TRBJ1-4; TRBD1 might be the D (6 bases). The CDR3 consists of 14 residues. Per the germline V gene, CDR1 is SGHRS and CDR2 is YFSETQ. V was shortened by 1 base and J by 8 bases, with 12 bases between the two germline ends. The CDR3 region has the DNA TGCGCCAGCAGCTTGACAGGGTTAGCCGAAAAACTGTTTTTT. It yields the protein CASSLTGLAEKLFF.

The chain recombines TRBV2 with TRBJ1-4; 9 bases are a match to TRBD1. The CDR3 length is 12 residues. Germline CDR1 is SNHLY and CDR2 is FYNNEI. V gave up 6 bases and J gave up 8 bases; unmatched junction bases: 1. The CDR3 spells CASRGQGEKLFF. In DNA form, the CDR3 reads TGTGCCAGCAGGGGACAGGGAGAAAAACTGTTTTTT.

The chain is built from TRBV10-1 and TRBJ2-1; 11 nucleotides agree with TRBD1. V lost 4 bases to trimming and J lost 4 bases; unmatched junction nucleotides: 15. The CDR3 loop spans 19 amino acids. CDR1 and CDR2 (germline): WNHNN, SYGVQD (reference sequence). The chain's CDR3 is CASSVIPAGGQGVYNEQFF. The CDR3 DNA is TGCGCCAGCAGTGTAATACCAGCCGGGGGACAGGGGGTTTACAATGAGCAGTTCTTC.

The rearrangement uses TRBV2 and TRBJ1-5; no firm D call. This CDR3 spans 14 amino acids. In germline, CDR1 is SNHLY, CDR2 FYNNEI. Trimming removed 0 bases from V and 3 bases from J, with 6 bases in between. CDR3 nucleotides: TGTGCCAGCAGTGAAGCGCAGTACAATCAGCCCCAGCATTTT. It is translated as CASSEAQYNQPQHF. Variable domain in full (rest from reference TRBV2 and TRBJ1-5): EPEVTQTPSHQVTQMGQEVILRCVPISNHLYFYWYRQILGQKVEFLVSFYNNEISEKSEIFDDQFSVERPDGSNFTLKIRSTKLEDSAMYFCASSEAQYNQPQHFGDGTRLSIL.

This chain links TRBV4-1 with TRBJ1-2; possible D gene TRBD1, 6 bases. V dropped 3 bases and J dropped 2 bases, with 19 bases sitting between them. The CDR3 loop spans 17 amino acids. Germline V gene lookup returns CDR1 MGHRA and CDR2 YSYEKL. This CDR3 reads CASSHSLVRGFNYGYTF. In DNA form, the CDR3 reads TGCGCCAGCAGCCATTCGTTAGTCAGGGGATTCAACTATGGCTACACCTTC.

This clone came up once. The J gene is TRBJ1-1, the V gene TRBV3-1 (or the pseudogene TRBV3-2); D perhaps matches TRBD1 (5 bases). V was pared by 5 bases and J by 4 bases, with 17 bases between. Germline V gene lookup returns CDR1 LGHDT and CDR2 YNNKEL (reference sequence). The CDR3 length is 15 residues. CDR3 DNA: TGTGCCAGCAGCTCAACGGCAGGGTACGGCACTGAAGCTTTCTTT. Its translation: CASSSTAGYGTEAFF.